This T cell receptor (beta chain) was captured in a study of molecular identifiers for immune sequencing clone quantification. The V gene's germline CDR1 is GTSNPN and CDR2 SVGIG (reference sequence). Trimming pared 5 bases from V and 2 bases from J, leaving 16 bases between. The CDR3 is made up of 14 amino acids. Library preparation followed earlier protocols using designated TCR primers. In TCRdb, the PCR reads were re-called with MiXCR into one record per CDR3 protein. The table has a few hundred thousand distinct CDR3 sequences, around 23% seen once. This clonotype occurred many times. This clonotype originated in a human donor in good health. Some libraries in this study had Jurkat cell RNA spiked in. This chain connects TRBV30 to TRBJ2-7; D is uncertain. The sequencing sample was made of naive CD8+ T cells from blood, with Jurkat cell RNA spiked in. Documented subset: FACS-sorted CD8+CD4-CCR7+CD45RA+ naive T cells. The CDR3 here is CAWAIDVPPYEQYF. CDR3 bases: TGTGCCTGGGCGATAGACGTACCTCCCTACGAGCAGTACTTC.